This T cell receptor beta chain was captured by sequencing in a study of T cell responses to AZD1222 COVID-19 vaccine (dated by TCRdb to the early 2020s). About the study as a whole: A total of 233 trial participants underwent TCR sequencing, of whom more than 200 had received two doses of AZD1222 and 26 had received two doses of the MenACWY control vaccine. Trial participants were enrolled by age into subgroups of 18-55, 56-69 and 70-plus years, and around 150, 28 and 57 TCR-sequenced participants, respectively, were included in these subgroups.

V drops 6 bases and J drops 6 bases, leaving 9 bases in between. Including cysteine and phenylalanine, the CDR3 has 12 amino acids. Just CDR3 DNA is preserved here, 36 bases in frame from base 1. CDR1 and CDR2, looked up from the germline V gene, are LGHNT and FRNRAP. The CDR3 regions of human TCRbeta chains were analyzed by immunosequencing. The source study handled its data this way. Repertoire TCRs were matched against a reference library of SARS-CoV-2-specific TCRs generated with the MIRA antigen-specificity platform. Breadth was defined as the fraction of unique TCRs that were SARS-CoV-2-associated. Depth was defined as the fraction of total T cells that were SARS-CoV-2-associated. Each spike-specific TCR was assigned to its reactive spike region and to a CD4 or CD8 class using the MIRA data. Log10-transformed breadth and depth values were compared by one-way ANOVA with Sidak's multiple comparisons tests. Entries here come from immuneACCESS through TCRdb and include only in-frame sequences with V and J called. Some clones fail to appear in such tables; in the studies checked, an unresolved V gene covers under half of the shortfall, and the cause of the remainder is unknown. From that table come the V and J calls and clone size; the DNA was used to work out D and trimming. In this sample the table shows more than 100,000 clones, roughly 85% of which occur a single time. Approximately 8% of the sample rests with the top ten.

This sample's time point label indicates: about 28 days (+/-7) after the second vaccine dose. Reading the label with the study, this specimen's treatment or condition is: meningococcal conjugate vaccine given as trial control. The vaccinee samples were drawn from two UK trials, COV001 and COV002, one of which was a single-blind randomized controlled phase 2/3 trial testing AZD1222 (ChAdOx1 nCoV-19) in healthy adults. Trial participant PBMC samples were collected at day 0 and day 28 after the second dose for TCRbeta chain sequencing. The study at large found these results: Reportedly, almost half of the unique spike-specific TCRs recognized epitopes lying outside the regions that are mutated in the B.1.351 and B.1.1.7 variants. In the small 56-69-year group, the increase in depth fell short of significance, most likely because of low power. Participants were mostly white British, with more females than males. The authors suggested clonal diversity may have been underestimated. Vaccine-associated CD4 TCRs spanned the whole spike protein, with dominant responses in regions 160-218 and 743-854. Conclusions about previously exposed vaccinees are limited, since just 6 or 7 AZD1222 recipients were seropositive for SARS-CoV-2 at baseline. No day 14 peak-response samples were available, so repertoires were characterized only after the peak T cell response. After two AZD1222 doses, spike-specific TCR breadth and depth were significantly higher than at day 0 and than in MenACWY recipients.

With respect to this clone: Its target antigen remains unknown. Base qualities are not provided; no much larger clone lies one nucleotide away.

The clonotype was recovered from an adult who received the MenACWY meningococcal vaccine as a control. The sequencing used peripheral blood, collected 28 days after the second dose of the MenACWY control vaccine. The chain joins TRBV12-5 to TRBJ1-5; TRBD1 might be the D gene, on 5 matching bases. The DNA reads TGTGCTAGTGGGGAGAGGGGTCAGCCCCAGCATTTT. This gives the protein CASGERGQPQHF.